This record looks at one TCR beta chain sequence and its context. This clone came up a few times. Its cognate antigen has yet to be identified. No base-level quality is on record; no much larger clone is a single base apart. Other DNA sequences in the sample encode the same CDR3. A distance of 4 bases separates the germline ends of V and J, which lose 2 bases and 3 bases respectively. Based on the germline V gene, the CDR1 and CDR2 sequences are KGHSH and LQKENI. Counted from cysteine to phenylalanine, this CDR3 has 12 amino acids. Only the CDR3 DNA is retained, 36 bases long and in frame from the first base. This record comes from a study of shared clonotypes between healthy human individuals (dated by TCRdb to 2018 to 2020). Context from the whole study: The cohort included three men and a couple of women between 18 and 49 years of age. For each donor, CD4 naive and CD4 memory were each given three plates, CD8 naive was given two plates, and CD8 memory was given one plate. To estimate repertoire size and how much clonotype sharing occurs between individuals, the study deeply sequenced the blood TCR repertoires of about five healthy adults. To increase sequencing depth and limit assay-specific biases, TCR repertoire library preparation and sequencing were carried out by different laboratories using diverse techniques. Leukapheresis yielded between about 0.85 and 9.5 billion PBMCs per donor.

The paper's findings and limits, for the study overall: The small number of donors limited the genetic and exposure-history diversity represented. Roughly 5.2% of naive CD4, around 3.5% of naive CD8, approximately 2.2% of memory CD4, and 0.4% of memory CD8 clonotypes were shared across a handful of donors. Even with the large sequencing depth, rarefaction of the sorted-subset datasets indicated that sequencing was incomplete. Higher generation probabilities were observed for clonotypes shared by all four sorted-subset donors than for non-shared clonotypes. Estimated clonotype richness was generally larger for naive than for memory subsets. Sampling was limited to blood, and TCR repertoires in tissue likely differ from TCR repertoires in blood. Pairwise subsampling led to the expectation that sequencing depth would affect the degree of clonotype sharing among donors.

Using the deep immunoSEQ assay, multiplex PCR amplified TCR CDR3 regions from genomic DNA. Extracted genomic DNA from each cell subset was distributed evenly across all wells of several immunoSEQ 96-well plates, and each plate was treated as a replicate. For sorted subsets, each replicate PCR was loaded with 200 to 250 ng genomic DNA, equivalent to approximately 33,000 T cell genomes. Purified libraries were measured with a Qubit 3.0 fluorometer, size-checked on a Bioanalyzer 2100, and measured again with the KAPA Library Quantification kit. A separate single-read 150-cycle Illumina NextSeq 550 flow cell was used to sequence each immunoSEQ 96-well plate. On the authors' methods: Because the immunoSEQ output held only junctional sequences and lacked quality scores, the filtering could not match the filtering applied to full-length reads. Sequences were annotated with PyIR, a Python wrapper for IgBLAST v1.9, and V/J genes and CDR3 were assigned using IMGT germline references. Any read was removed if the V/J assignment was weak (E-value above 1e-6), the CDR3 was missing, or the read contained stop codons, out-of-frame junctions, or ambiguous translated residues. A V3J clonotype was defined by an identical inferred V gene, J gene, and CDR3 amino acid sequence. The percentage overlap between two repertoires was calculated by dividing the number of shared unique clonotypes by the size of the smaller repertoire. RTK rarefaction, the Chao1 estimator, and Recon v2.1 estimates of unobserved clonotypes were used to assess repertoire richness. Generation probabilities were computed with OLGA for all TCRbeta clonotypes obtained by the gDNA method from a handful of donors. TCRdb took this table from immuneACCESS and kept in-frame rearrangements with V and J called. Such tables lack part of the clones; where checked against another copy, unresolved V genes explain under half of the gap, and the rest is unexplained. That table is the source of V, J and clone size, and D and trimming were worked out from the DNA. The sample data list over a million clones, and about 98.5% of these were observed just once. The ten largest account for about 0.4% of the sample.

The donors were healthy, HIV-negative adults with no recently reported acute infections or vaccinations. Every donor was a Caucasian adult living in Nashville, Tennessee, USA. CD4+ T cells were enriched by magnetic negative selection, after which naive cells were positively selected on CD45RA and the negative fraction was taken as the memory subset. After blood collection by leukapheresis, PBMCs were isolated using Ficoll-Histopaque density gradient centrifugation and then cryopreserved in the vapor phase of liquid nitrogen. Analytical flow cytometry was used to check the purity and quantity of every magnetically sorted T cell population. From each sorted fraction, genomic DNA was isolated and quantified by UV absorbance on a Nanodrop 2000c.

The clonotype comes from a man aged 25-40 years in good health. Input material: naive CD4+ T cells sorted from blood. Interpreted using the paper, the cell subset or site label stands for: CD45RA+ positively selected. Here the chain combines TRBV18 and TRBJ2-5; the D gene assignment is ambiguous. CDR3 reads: CASSPNEETQYF. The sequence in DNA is TGTGCCAGCTCACCAAACGAAGAGACCCAGTACTTC.